A selection of T cell receptor beta chains follows, all from one sample in a study of T cell responses to AZD1222 COVID-19 vaccine. Sequencing was performed with immunoSEQ multiplex PCR; in TCRdb, only in-frame clones are kept and a portion is missing. The table has 83,000 or so clones, 91% seen once. Sequences were derived from peripheral blood, sampled 28 days after the second AZD1222 dose. The receptors shown here come from an adult who received the AZD1222 COVID-19 vaccine. Both conserved end residues are part of each CDR3. Fields, in order: D gene, V gene, clone size, J gene, CDR3 length, CDR3 DNA, CDR3 protein. The D gene is left open where the match is weak. Not every row has a clone size; where given, it reads once, few, many or a size class.

TRBD1	TRBV7-9	NA	TRBJ1-5	16	TGTGCCAGCAGCTTAGGGGCAGGGGGCCCCAATCAGCCCCAGCATTTT	CASSLGAGGPNQPQHF
NA	TRBV6-1	NA	TRBJ2-5	13	TGTGCCAGCAGCGAAGTAGGGATGGGGACCCAGTACTTC	CASSEVGMGTQYF
TRBD2	TRBV25-1	NA	TRBJ2-1	14	TGTGCCAGCAGTTGGAGCGGGACCTACAATGAGCAGTTCTTC	CASSWSGTYNEQFF
NA	TRBV6-5	NA	TRBJ1-1	16	TGTGCCAGCAGTTACCCCCAGCCCATCGGGAACACTGAAGCTTTCTTT	CASSYPQPIGNTEAFF
TRBD2	TRBV19	NA	TRBJ2-2	13	TGTGCCAGTAGGGAACTAGCGTCCGGGGAGCTGTTTTTT	CASRELASGELFF
NA	TRBV11-3	NA	TRBJ1-1	13	TGTGCCAGCAGCTTAGGGGCGAACACTGAAGCTTTCTTT	CASSLGANTEAFF
NA	TRBV19	NA	TRBJ2-1	19	TGTGCCAGTAGTATCCGGTTTGCGGGATTGGTCATGTCCTACAATGAGCAGTTCTTC	CASSIRFAGLVMSYNEQFF
TRBD2	TRBV6-5	NA	TRBJ2-5	13	TGTGCCAGCAGGCTAGCGGGAGAAGAGACCCAGTACTTC	CASRLAGEETQYF
NA	TRBV5-5	NA	TRBJ1-3	14	TGTGCCAGCAGATCGAACAGGGCTGGAAACACCATATATTTT	CASRSNRAGNTIYF
TRBD2	TRBV3-1/TRBV3-2	NA	TRBJ2-3	16	TGTGCCAGCAGAACCCTAGCGGGAGGGAGCACAGATACGCAGTATTTT	CASRTLAGGSTDTQYF
NA	TRBV2	NA	TRBJ1-2	13	TGTGCCAGCAGTGAGGGTAGGAGGGTGGGCTACACCTTC	CASSEGRRVGYTF
NA	TRBV6-6	NA	TRBJ1-1	15	TGTGCCAGCAGTTCCCTCGAGGGGATGAACACTGAAGCTTTCTTT	CASSSLEGMNTEAFF
TRBD1	TRBV19	NA	TRBJ2-6	16	TGTGCCAGTAGTCCCCAGGGGGCGATAGGGGCCAACGTCCTGACTTTC	CASSPQGAIGANVLTF
TRBD1	TRBV3-1/TRBV3-2	NA	TRBJ2-1	14	TGTGCCAGCCATGACAGGGGAGCCTACAATGAGCAGTTCTTC	CASHDRGAYNEQFF
NA	TRBV7-7	NA	TRBJ1-6	16	TGTGCCAGCAGCTTAAATTACAGGGCTGAGGGGTCACCCCTCCACTTT	CASSLNYRAEGSPLHF
NA	TRBV11-2	NA	TRBJ2-7	14	TGTGCCAGCAGCCCCCAGTCCCATTCCTACGAGCAGTACTTC	CASSPQSHSYEQYF
NA	TRBV9	NA	TRBJ1-3	16	TGTGCCAGCAGCGTAGCTGAAGGGGGAGTTGGAAACACCATATATTTT	CASSVAEGGVGNTIYF
NA	TRBV7-2	NA	TRBJ2-3	14	TGTGCCAGCAGCCCTTCCATCGAGGGAGATACGCAGTATTTT	CASSPSIEGDTQYF
NA	TRBV6-5	NA	TRBJ2-2	14	TGTGCCAGCAGCGAGGGGAAAAACACCGGGGAGCTGTTTTTT	CASSEGKNTGELFF
NA	TRBV6-2/TRBV6-3	NA	TRBJ1-4	17	TGTGCCAGCAGTTACTCGTGGCAGATTACAACTAATGAAAAACTGTTTTTT	CASSYSWQITTNEKLFF
TRBD1	TRBV11-2	once	TRBJ2-7	14	TGTGCCAGCAGCTTGGACAGGGGGGCCTACGAGCAGTACTTC	CASSLDRGAYEQYF
NA	TRBV2	NA	TRBJ1-3	17	TGTGCCAGCAGTCCTACGGATGTTGAGGGCTCTGGAAACACCATATATTTT	CASSPTDVEGSGNTIYF
NA	TRBV5-1	NA	TRBJ2-7	14	TGCGCCAGCGCCTCCGGGACTCCTTCCTACGAGCAGTACTTC	CASASGTPSYEQYF
NA	TRBV2	NA	TRBJ2-1	15	TGTGCCAGCAGTGAGGGAATAGCGCTCTACAATGAGCAGTTCTTC	CASSEGIALYNEQFF
TRBD2	TRBV18	NA	TRBJ2-5	16	TGTGCCAGCTCACCGCAGGGACTAGCGGCGTTTGGGACCCAGTACTTC	CASSPQGLAAFGTQYF
NA	TRBV19	NA	TRBJ1-6	16	TGTGCCAGTAGTGTAAAGGTCCGGGTGGCGGATTCACCCCTCCACTTT	CASSVKVRVADSPLHF
NA	TRBV13	NA	TRBJ2-3	17	TGTGCCAGCAGTCGTCCCGCCCGGGGACAATGGGCAGATACGCAGTATTTT	CASSRPARGQWADTQYF
NA	TRBV9	NA	TRBJ2-2	16	TGTGCCAGCAGCGGATCAGGTGATACTAACACCGGGGAGCTGTTTTTT	CASSGSGDTNTGELFF
TRBD2	TRBV5-1	few	TRBJ2-7	15	TGCGCCAGCAGCTTCATCGGGACTAGCGCTTACGAGCAGTACTTC	CASSFIGTSAYEQYF
NA	TRBV2	few	TRBJ1-5	13	TGTGCCAGCAGAACAGATAGCAATCAGCCCCAGCATTTT	CASRTDSNQPQHF
NA	TRBV19	NA	TRBJ1-2	14	TGTGCCAGTAGTATACAGGGGTACGACTATGGCTACACCTTC	CASSIQGYDYGYTF
NA	TRBV6-1	few	TRBJ2-7	13	TGTGCCAGCAGTGAAAATGCCTTGTACGAGCAGTACTTC	CASSENALYEQYF
TRBD2	TRBV28	NA	TRBJ2-1	14	TGTGCCAGCAGTAAACTAGCGCTTAGCAATGAGCAGTTCTTC	CASSKLALSNEQFF
TRBD2	TRBV9	NA	TRBJ2-1	15	TGTGCCAGCAGCGTAGCGGGAGCGGGAGCAGATGAGCAGTTCTTC	CASSVAGAGADEQFF
NA	TRBV7-9	NA	TRBJ2-1	13	TGTGCCAGCAGCTTAGGGAGAAACAATGAGCAGTTCTTC	CASSLGRNNEQFF
NA	TRBV5-1	NA	TRBJ2-2	15	TGCGCCAGCAGCTTGGTAGGTGCGAACACCGGGGAGCTGTTTTTT	CASSLVGANTGELFF
NA	TRBV25-1	NA	TRBJ2-1	18	TGTGCCAGCAGTGAAAAGGGCTCTAAGGTGAGCTCCTACAATGAGCAGTTCTTC	CASSEKGSKVSSYNEQFF
TRBD2	TRBV2	few	TRBJ2-1	17	TGTGCCAGCAGCCCAAGCAGGCTAGCGGAGACTTACAATGAGCAGTTCTTC	CASSPSRLAETYNEQFF